A selection of T cell receptor beta chains follows, all from one sample in a study of blood T cell repertoires in COVID-19. Produced via immunoSEQ multiplex PCR; TCRdb's table is partial and in-frame only. The repertoire consists of about 440,000 clones, with 87% occurring once and the leading ten covering nearly 2%. The sequenced sample consisted of PBMCs or T cells enriched from blood (not recorded which). These receptors originate from a woman aged 18-29 years with acute COVID-19. The CDR3 runs from the conserved cysteine through the conserved F or W. Each record gives: D gene, V gene, J gene, clone size, CDR3 protein, CDR3 DNA. A D gene is named only where the DNA matches it firmly. The size of a clone is reported for some rows only, either as once, few or many, or as a class for expanded clones.

D: .; V: TRBV6-5; J: TRBJ1-1; size: .; CDR3: CASSYPGPMNTEAFF; DNA: TGTGCCAGCAGTTACCCAGGCCCCATGAACACTGAAGCTTTCTTT
D: .; V: TRBV7-9; J: TRBJ2-7; size: .; CDR3: CASSLAYNYEQYF; DNA: TGTGCCAGCAGCTTAGCGTACAACTACGAGCAGTACTTC
D: .; V: TRBV9; J: TRBJ2-1; size: .; CDR3: CASSRDLSSYNEQFF; DNA: TGTGCCAGCAGCCGGGACTTGAGCTCCTACAATGAGCAGTTCTTC
D: .; V: TRBV5-8; J: TRBJ1-2; size: once; CDR3: CASSFSGSYGYTF; DNA: TGTGCCAGCAGCTTTTCGGGGAGCTATGGCTACACCTTC
D: TRBD2; V: TRBV12-3/TRBV12-4; J: TRBJ2-1; size: .; CDR3: CASRLAGVDEQFF; DNA: TGTGCCAGCAGACTAGCGGGAGTAGATGAGCAGTTCTTC
D: .; V: TRBV12-3/TRBV12-4; J: TRBJ1-5; size: .; CDR3: CASSVGQNQPQHF; DNA: TGTGCCAGCAGCGTTGGACAGAATCAGCCCCAGCATTTT
D: .; V: TRBV25-1; J: TRBJ2-3; size: few; CDR3: CASSEFWASDTDTQYF; DNA: TGTGCCAGCAGTGAATTTTGGGCCTCAGACACAGATACGCAGTATTTT
D: .; V: TRBV5-6; J: TRBJ2-4; size: .; CDR3: CASSLVADKNIQYF; DNA: TGTGCCAGCAGCTTGGTAGCGGATAAAAACATTCAGTACTTC
D: .; V: TRBV19; J: TRBJ2-3; size: .; CDR3: CATQELASWTDTQYF; DNA: TGTGCCACCCAGGAGCTAGCGAGTTGGACAGATACGCAGTATTTT
D: .; V: TRBV30; J: TRBJ2-6; size: .; CDR3: CAWRIVSGANVLTF; DNA: TGTGCCTGGAGAATCGTCTCTGGGGCCAACGTCCTGACTTTC
D: TRBD1; V: TRBV7-2; J: TRBJ1-1; size: .; CDR3: CASSLEGQPSTEAFF; DNA: TGTGCCAGCAGCTTAGAGGGACAGCCGAGCACTGAAGCTTTCTTT
D: TRBD1; V: TRBV11-2; J: TRBJ1-2; size: .; CDR3: CASRRTGANGYTF; DNA: TGTGCCAGCAGGAGGACAGGGGCAAATGGCTACACCTTC
D: TRBD2; V: TRBV18; J: TRBJ2-7; size: .; CDR3: CASSSRTSGTYEQYF; DNA: TGTGCCAGCTCCTCCAGGACTAGCGGGACCTACGAGCAGTACTTC
D: .; V: TRBV10-1; J: TRBJ1-1; size: .; CDR3: CASSENWRTEAFF; DNA: TGCGCCAGCAGTGAGAACTGGAGGACTGAAGCTTTCTTT
D: TRBD1; V: TRBV7-9; J: TRBJ1-2; size: .; CDR3: CASSLSGQVYGYTF; DNA: TGTGCCAGCAGCCTGTCGGGACAGGTCTATGGCTACACCTTC
D: .; V: TRBV12-3/TRBV12-4; J: TRBJ1-5; size: .; CDR3: CASSFSGYQPQHF; DNA: TGTGCCAGCAGTTTTTCGGGATATCAGCCCCAGCATTTT
D: .; V: TRBV9; J: TRBJ2-7; size: .; CDR3: CASSEGDDQGKQYF; DNA: TGTGCCAGCAGCGAGGGGGACGATCAGGGTAAGCAGTACTTC
D: .; V: TRBV6-5; J: TRBJ1-5; size: .; CDR3: CASSPSASNQPQHF; DNA: TGTGCCAGCAGCCCGAGTGCAAGCAATCAGCCCCAGCATTTT
D: .; V: TRBV24-1; J: TRBJ2-3; size: .; CDR3: CATSDPSQIADTQYF; DNA: TGTGCCACCAGTGACCCATCCCAGATTGCAGATACGCAGTATTTT
D: TRBD2; V: TRBV7-9; J: TRBJ2-7; size: .; CDR3: CASSFSGSDLYEQYF; DNA: TGTGCCAGCAGCTTTAGCGGGAGCGATCTTTACGAGCAGTACTTC
D: TRBD1; V: TRBV19; J: TRBJ2-7; size: .; CDR3: CASPKRGQGNEQYF; DNA: TGTGCCAGTCCCAAGCGTGGACAGGGAAACGAGCAGTACTTC
D: .; V: TRBV18; J: TRBJ1-1; size: .; CDR3: CASSPLLGDPEAFF; DNA: TGTGCCAGCTCACCCCTACTCGGGGATCCGGAAGCTTTCTTT
D: .; V: TRBV5-6; J: TRBJ1-3; size: .; CDR3: CASSLYVNSGNTIYF; DNA: TGTGCCAGCAGCCTATACGTAAACTCTGGAAACACCATATATTTT
D: .; V: TRBV7-8; J: TRBJ1-2; size: .; CDR3: CASSPTGYYGYTF; DNA: TGTGCCAGCAGCCCAACAGGGTACTATGGCTACACCTTC
D: TRBD1; V: TRBV4-2; J: TRBJ1-6; size: .; CDR3: CASSPTTGNSPLHF; DNA: TGTGCCAGCAGCCCAACGACAGGGAATTCACCCCTCCACTTT
D: .; V: TRBV7-9; J: TRBJ2-4; size: .; CDR3: CASNGLDKNIQYF; DNA: TGTGCCAGCAACGGGTTAGACAAAAACATTCAGTACTTC
D: .; V: TRBV7-9; J: TRBJ1-4; size: .; CDR3: CAIPGDGGRNEKLFF; DNA: TGTGCCATCCCTGGCGACGGGGGAAGGAATGAAAAACTGTTTTTT
D: .; V: TRBV7-9; J: TRBJ2-7; size: .; CDR3: CATSILQSGEQYF; DNA: TGTGCCACCTCGATCCTGCAATCGGGCGAGCAGTACTTC
D: .; V: TRBV30; J: TRBJ2-7; size: .; CDR3: CAWSVQDVPSGEQYF; DNA: TGTGCCTGGAGTGTACAGGACGTTCCTTCAGGGGAGCAGTACTTC
D: .; V: TRBV9; J: TRBJ2-1; size: .; CDR3: CASSVGGGANNEQFF; DNA: TGTGCCAGCAGCGTAGGAGGGGGGGCTAACAATGAGCAGTTCTTC
D: .; V: TRBV7-9; J: TRBJ1-2; size: .; CDR3: CASSSGTLNSSSGYTF; DNA: TGTGCCAGCAGTTCCGGGACACTCAATAGTTCGTCGGGCTACACCTTC
D: TRBD1; V: TRBV7-2; J: TRBJ1-3; size: .; CDR3: CASSPLTGAPGNTIYF; DNA: TGTGCCAGCAGCCCACTAACAGGGGCCCCTGGAAACACCATATATTTT
D: TRBD1; V: TRBV28; J: TRBJ1-5; size: .; CDR3: CASSKQGLNQPQHF; DNA: TGTGCCAGCAGTAAACAGGGGCTCAATCAGCCCCAGCATTTT
D: TRBD2; V: TRBV5-1; J: TRBJ2-1; size: .; CDR3: CASSLRLGGGTTYNEQFF; DNA: TGCGCCAGCAGCTTGAGATTGGGCGGGGGGACAACCTACAATGAGCAGTTCTTC
D: TRBD1; V: TRBV28; J: TRBJ1-1; size: .; CDR3: CASSSGQVNTEAFF; DNA: TGTGCCAGCAGTTCCGGACAGGTTAACACTGAAGCTTTCTTT
D: TRBD2; V: TRBV15; J: TRBJ2-7; size: once; CDR3: CATSGRDEQYF; DNA: TGTGCCACTAGCGGGAGAGACGAGCAGTACTTC
D: .; V: TRBV12-3/TRBV12-4; J: TRBJ2-7; size: .; CDR3: CASSFPGGEQYF; DNA: TGTGCCAGCAGTTTTCCAGGCGGGGAGCAGTACTTC
D: .; V: TRBV21-1; J: TRBJ1-5; size: .; CDR3: CASRGQGLDQPQHF; DNA: TGTGCCAGCAGGGGACAGGGGCTGGATCAGCCCCAGCATTTT
D: TRBD1; V: TRBV19; J: TRBJ2-2; size: .; CDR3: CATMTGLNTGELFF; DNA: TGTGCCACGATGACAGGGCTAAACACCGGGGAGCTGTTTTTT
D: TRBD2; V: TRBV5-1; J: TRBJ2-5; size: few; CDR3: CASSRKTSGGAETQYF; DNA: TGCGCCAGCAGCCGCAAGACTAGCGGGGGGGCCGAGACCCAGTACTTC
D: TRBD2; V: TRBV18; J: TRBJ2-1; size: .; CDR3: CASSPSAGDPFF; DNA: TGTGCCAGCTCACCATCGGCGGGGGACCCGTTCTTC
D: TRBD1; V: TRBV5-5; J: TRBJ1-1; size: .; CDR3: CASSPGQMNTEAFF; DNA: TGTGCCAGCAGCCCGGGACAGATGAACACTGAAGCTTTCTTT
D: TRBD2; V: TRBV27; J: TRBJ2-7; size: .; CDR3: CASSSGLAGAGPVYEQYF; DNA: TGTGCCAGCAGTTCGGGACTAGCGGGAGCAGGACCGGTCTACGAGCAGTACTTC
D: .; V: TRBV7-8; J: TRBJ2-3; size: .; CDR3: CASTELLSTDTQYF; DNA: TGTGCCAGCACCGAATTACTCAGCACAGATACGCAGTATTTT
D: TRBD1; V: TRBV4-3; J: TRBJ2-7; size: .; CDR3: CASSPWTGGRGYEQYF; DNA: TGCGCCAGCAGCCCGTGGACAGGGGGACGTGGATACGAGCAGTACTTC
D: TRBD2; V: TRBV7-2; J: TRBJ2-7; size: .; CDR3: CASSPRTSGPYEQYF; DNA: TGTGCCAGCAGCCCACGGACTAGCGGACCCTACGAGCAGTACTTC
D: .; V: TRBV5-1; J: TRBJ1-3; size: .; CDR3: CASRDNQFSGNTIYF; DNA: TGCGCCAGCAGGGACAACCAATTCTCTGGAAACACCATATATTTT
D: TRBD1; V: TRBV28; J: TRBJ2-7; size: .; CDR3: CASSLNGVQGDHYEQYF; DNA: TGTGCCAGCAGTTTAAATGGGGTACAGGGGGACCACTACGAGCAGTACTTC
D: .; V: TRBV2; J: TRBJ2-7; size: .; CDR3: CASSEGQSGEQYF; DNA: TGTGCCAGCAGTGAAGGCCAGTCAGGCGAGCAGTACTTC
D: .; V: TRBV6-5; J: TRBJ1-3; size: .; CDR3: CASRGGNSGNTIYF; DNA: TGTGCCAGCAGAGGAGGGAACTCTGGAAACACCATATATTTT
D: .; V: TRBV30; J: TRBJ1-5; size: .; CDR3: CAWSPWGGNQPQHF; DNA: TGTGCCTGGAGCCCGTGGGGGGGAAATCAGCCCCAGCATTTT
D: .; V: TRBV11-2; J: TRBJ2-7; size: .; CDR3: CASSLGGGNYEQYF; DNA: TGTGCCAGCAGCTTAGGAGGGGGTAACTACGAGCAGTACTTC
D: .; V: TRBV4-3; J: TRBJ1-2; size: .; CDR3: CASSQDLRSGYTF; DNA: TGCGCCAGCAGCCAAGACCTGAGGAGTGGCTACACCTTC
D: .; V: TRBV19; J: TRBJ1-2; size: .; CDR3: CASISTGTNYGYTF; DNA: TGTGCCAGTATCTCGACAGGAACTAACTATGGCTACACCTTC